Shown below are 22 T cell receptor beta chains from a single sample sequenced in a study of OX40 agonist ivuxolimab in advanced cancers. Produced via immunoSEQ multiplex PCR; TCRdb's table is partial and in-frame only. The sample shows roughly 33,000 clones, 65% to 75% of them seen only once. The sequenced sample was CD4+ or CD8+ T cells sorted from blood, obtained in a trial of the OX40 agonist ivuxolimab. Receptors originate from an adult with an advanced solid tumor such as melanoma, head and neck, liver or kidney cancer.

The chain is built from TRBV9 and TRBJ1-1; a weak D match, TRBD1 (6 bases). Between the trimmed V and J ends, which lost 0 bases and 3 bases, there was a span of 15 bases. This CDR3 is 16 amino acids long. The germline V gene has CDR1 SGDLS and CDR2 YYNGEE. In DNA form, the CDR3 reads TGTGCCAGCAGCGTAGGGGGGCGTCGAGGGGACACTGAAGCTTTCTTT. Translation: CASSVGGRRGDTEAFF.

This clone was seen only a few times. Here the CDR3 DNA reads TGTGCCAGCAGCCTCGTTGGGGGGATAACATCTGGAAACACCATATATTTT. Amino acid sequence: CASSLVGGITSGNTIYF. The chain combines TRBV14 with TRBJ1-3, with D possibly matching TRBD1 (5 bases). The CDR3 is 17 residues long. V dropped 4 bases and J dropped 1 base, with 17 bases sitting between them. Germline CDR1 is SGHDN and CDR2 is FVKESK.

This clone is categorized as medium-sized (0.01 to 0.1%). V and J are TRBV27 and TRBJ1-1; possibly TRBD1 for D (6 bases). There are 14 residues in the CDR3. Trimming left V 0 bases short and J 4 bases short, with 9 bases between. Germline assignment: CDR1 MNHEY and CDR2 SMNVEV (reference sequence). The CDR3, as DNA: TGTGCCAGCAGTTTATCACAGGGAAGCACTGAAGCTTTCTTT. It specifies CASSLSQGSTEAFF.

The rearrangement links TRBV4-2 to TRBJ2-1; 14 bases agree with TRBD2. The CDR3 extends over 19 amino acids. V lost 4 bases and J lost 0; bases outside the gene matches: 8. Germline CDR1 LGHNA, CDR2 YNFKEQ. DNA for the CDR3: TGTGCCAGCAGCCCCGGACTAGCGGGGGGCCTAGACTCCTACAATGAGCAGTTCTTC. It encodes CASSPGLAGGLDSYNEQFF.

The genes are TRBV6-5 and TRBJ1-4; D call uncertain. The CDR3 has 15 amino acids. V dropped 5 bases and J dropped 5 bases, with 15 bases sitting between them. Germline V gene sequence: CDR1 MNHEY, CDR2 SVGAGI. The CDR3 region is CASSATGILNEKLFF. CDR3 DNA sequence: TGTGCCAGCAGTGCTACCGGGATCCTAAATGAAAAACTGTTTTTT.

The V and J genes are TRBV5-1 and TRBJ1-5, with a possible D match to TRBD1 (6 bases). The ends were cut back, 5 bases at V and 5 bases at J, with 17 bases in the middle. The CDR3 runs to 15 residues. Germline CDR1 reads SGHRS; CDR2 reads YFSETQ. The CDR3 DNA follows: TGCGCCAGCAGGGAAAGTGCCACAGGGCATCAGCCCCAGCATTTT. It is translated as CASRESATGHQPQHF.

This clone showed up just once. The chain couples TRBV5-8 to TRBJ2-5, with 8 nucleotides matching TRBD1. Germline V CDR1 and CDR2: SGHTS, YDEGEE. V shed 6 bases, J shed 7 bases, and the junction held 8 bases outside the gene matches. This CDR3 has 13 residues. This CDR3 reads CASTFSGGGTQYF. The CDR3 coding sequence is TGTGCCAGCACTTTCTCAGGGGGCGGGACCCAGTACTTC.

This clone was picked up one time. The chain recombines TRBV9 with TRBJ2-5; D is ambiguous. This CDR3 contains 15 residues. Trimming stripped 0 bases from V and 3 bases from J, with 12 bases between. Germline V gives CDR1 SGDLS, CDR2 YYNGEE. The CDR3 here is CASSVGVTHEETQYF. CDR3 sequence (DNA): TGTGCCAGCAGCGTAGGTGTGACACATGAAGAGACCCAGTACTTC.

Comments on this clone: Within the sample, other DNA sequences also encode this same CDR3. This rearrangement joins TRBV19 to TRBJ2-5; no firm D call. V was cut by 3 bases and J by 3 bases, with 2 bases left in between. The germline V gene has CDR1 LNHDA and CDR2 SQIVND (reference sequence). This CDR3 region has 11 residues. Here the CDR3 DNA reads TGTGCCAGTAGTATTAAAGAGACCCAGTACTTC. This translates into CASSIKETQYF.

The J gene is TRBJ2-7, the V gene TRBV30, with D perhaps TRBD1 (5 bases). This CDR3 is built from 14 residues. V was clipped by 0 bases and J by 2 bases, with 11 bases between them. Germline loops: CDR1 GTSNPN, CDR2 SVGIG (reference sequence). The CDR3 sequence is CAWSVGAGTYEQYF. The CDR3 DNA reads TGTGCCTGGAGTGTAGGGGCAGGCACCTACGAGCAGTACTTC.

This clone was counted many times. The chain couples TRBV7-6 to TRBJ2-7; 10 bases are a match to TRBD1. Germline V gene data show CDR1 as SGHVS and CDR2 as FNYEAQ. The length of the CDR3 is 14 residues. With V trimmed by 1 base and J by 4 bases, 1 base remained unmatched. This chain's CDR3 is CASSLGQGAYEQYF. The CDR3 coding sequence is TGTGCCAGCAGCTTAGGACAGGGGGCTTACGAGCAGTACTTC.

J is TRBJ2-5 and V is TRBV2; 7 positions agree with TRBD1. The CDR3 is 13 amino acids. The J segment lost 4 bases and the V segment lost 10 bases, leaving 9 bases of the junction unmatched. The V gene's germline CDR1 is SNHLY and CDR2 FYNNEI. The CDR3, as DNA: TGTGCCATTGGATACAGGGGCCCAGAGACCCAGTACTTC. Translation: CAIGYRGPETQYF. The full variable domain, rest sourced from reference TRBV2 and TRBJ2-5, is EPEVTQTPSHQVTQMGQEVILRCVPISNHLYFYWYRQILGQKVEFLVSFYNNEISEKSEIFDDQFSVERPDGSNFTLKIRSTKLEDSAMYFCAIGYRGPETQYFGPGTRLLVL.

Comments on this clone: Other DNA sequences in this specimen translate into the identical CDR3. The genes are TRBV19 and TRBJ1-2, with a weak D call TRBD1 (5 bases). The CDR3 sequence is 15 residues long. Trimming cost V 5 bases and J 6 bases, with 19 bases left between them. Germline V CDR1 and CDR2: LNHDA, SQIVND (reference sequence). CDR3 sequence reads: CASSLQRNGAHGYTF. The CDR3 coding sequence is TGTGCCAGTAGTCTCCAAAGGAACGGGGCTCATGGCTACACCTTC.

Concerning this clone itself: This sample also contains other DNA sequences that code for the same CDR3. The chain is built from TRBV15 and TRBJ1-5, with D possibly being TRBD1 (5 bases). From germline, CDR1 is LNHNV and CDR2 YYDKDF (reference sequence). The length of the CDR3 is 15 residues. V was pared by 0 bases and J by 6 bases, with 12 bases between. This chain's CDR3 is CATSRDPGGGQPQHF. DNA of the CDR3: TGTGCCACCAGCAGAGATCCCGGGGGTGGTCAGCCCCAGCATTTT.

The CDR3 sequence: CAGKDRHSYEQYF. The DNA for the CDR3 is TGTGCCGGAAAGGACAGGCATTCCTACGAGCAGTACTTC. This chain uses TRBV28 with TRBJ2-7; 7 bases align to TRBD1. Germline V gives CDR1 MDHEN, CDR2 SYDVKM. J was trimmed by 1 base and V by 11 bases; bases with no gene match: 8. This CDR3 region has 13 residues. Full variable domain (rest looked up from reference TRBV28 and TRBJ2-7): DVKVTQSSRYLVKRTGEKVFLECVQDMDHENMFWYRQDPGLGLRLIYFSYDVKMKEKGDIPEGYSVSREKKERFSLILESASTNQTSMYLCAGKDRHSYEQYFGPGTRLTVT.

The chain carries TRBV11-1 and TRBJ2-3, with D unresolved. Trimming removed 5 bases at V and 2 bases at J, with 11 bases between. The CDR3 is made up of 14 amino acids. CDR1 and CDR2 (germline): SGHAT, FQDESV (reference sequence). CDR3 protein: CASSRLRTTDTQYF. As DNA, the CDR3 is TGTGCCAGCAGCCGACTGCGAACCACAGATACGCAGTATTTT.

This clone was seen a few times. The chain couples TRBV6-5 to TRBJ2-5; D not resolved. The V gene's germline CDR1 is MNHEY and CDR2 SVGAGI. V dropped 6 bases and J dropped 4 bases, with 9 bases sitting between them. The CDR3 sequence is 12 residues long. Here the CDR3 DNA reads TGTGCCAGCAGGTTAGGTGGAGAGACCCAGTACTTC. It yields the protein CASRLGGETQYF.

The chain recombines TRBV5-6 with TRBJ2-7; TRBD1 might be the D (6 bases). The CDR3 sequence is 12 residues long. V was cut by 1 base and J by 6 bases, with 8 bases left in between. Germline values: CDR1 SGHDT, CDR2 YYEEEE. CDR3: CASSLTGSEQYV. The CDR3, as DNA: TGTGCCAGCAGCTTGACAGGGTCCGAGCAGTACGTC.

The CDR3 nucleotides read TGTGCCAGTGATGCCGGGAGGGGGACTGAAGCTTTCTTT. Protein sequence: CASDAGRGTEAFF. This chain connects TRBV19 to TRBJ1-1; maybe TRBD1 (6 bases). The CDR3 runs to 13 residues. Germline V gene lookup returns CDR1 LNHDA and CDR2 SQIVND (reference sequence). V was cut by 8 bases and J by 5 bases, with 15 bases left in between.

The genes are TRBV5-8 and TRBJ1-3; D gene ambiguous. In germline, CDR1 is SGHTS, CDR2 YDEGEE. The germline V and J ends were trimmed by 5 bases and 2 bases, with 8 bases remaining between them. This CDR3 spans 13 amino acids. This CDR3 reads CASRPRTGNTIYF. CDR3 nucleotide sequence: TGTGCCAGCAGGCCTCGTACTGGAAACACCATATATTTT.

This rearrangement joins TRBV15 to TRBJ1-1; 8 bases map to TRBD1. Trimming at V came to 7 bases and at J to 1 base, leaving 5 bases not matched to a gene. The CDR3 contains 14 residues. Germline V gene lookup returns CDR1 LNHNV and CDR2 YYDKDF (reference sequence). The chain's CDR3 is CATTGGSPNTEAFF. CDR3 coding DNA: TGTGCCACCACAGGGGGCAGTCCGAACACTGAAGCTTTCTTT.

The V gene is TRBV5-1, the J gene TRBJ1-6; tentatively, D is TRBD1 (6 bases). Trimming pared 4 bases from V and 11 bases from J, leaving 13 bases between. From germline, CDR1 is SGHRS and CDR2 YFSETQ. The CDR3 contains 13 residues. As DNA, the CDR3 is TGCGCCAGCAGCAGCGGGACAAAGCCACCCCTCCACTTT. The encoded protein is CASSSGTKPPLHF.